The text below deals with one TCR beta chain. Construction of TCR beta libraries was accomplished by means of UMI-labeled 5' RACE. TCRdb re-called the 5' RACE reads, yielding one record per CDR3 amino acid sequence without DNA. This sample's table has about 3,700 distinct CDR3 sequences. This sample was included in a study of human CD8 memory T cell subsets. The germline gives CDR1 SGHVS, CDR2 FQNEAQ. This CDR3 spans 15 amino acids. This receptor was taken from a human donor in good health. The rearrangement links TRBV7-8 to TRBJ2-5; without DNA, the TCRdb call of TRBD2 cannot be checked. The sample taken for sequencing was CD8+ T cells from PBMCs. This CDR3 reads CASSYRLGGWKTQYF.